The entry below describes one T cell receptor (beta chain). This sample is drawn from a study of blood T cell repertoires in COVID-19. Whole-study context: Acute and convalescent COVID-19 specimens originated in the United States, Italy and Spain. T cells, B-cell-depleted T cells, or PBMCs supplied cDNA or gDNA.

The germline gives CDR1 SNHLY, CDR2 FYNNEI. Trimming removed 5 bases at V and 8 bases at J, with 21 bases between. There are 15 residues in the CDR3. Recruited during active infection, patients (from Seattle) were subsequently followed longitudinally. Per the authors' pipeline: The authors estimated nucleated cell counts from reference gene primer amplification. TCRdb's table, derived via immunoSEQ multiplex PCR, lists solely in-frame clones and lacks some. V, J and clone size were drawn from that table, and D and trimming were deduced from the DNA. Among about 350,000 clones listed, over 85% were seen once.

What was sequenced was peripheral blood. This receptor was identified in a woman aged 55 to 70 with COVID-19, enrolled during active disease. The chain carries TRBV2 and TRBJ1-2; a possible D gene is TRBD1 (5 bases). The CDR3 DNA reads TGTGCCAGCAGTCTGCCCCCCGCGGGGGTAAACGGCTACACCTTC. Amino acids: CASSLPPAGVNGYTF.